One sample yielded the 28 T cell receptor beta chains listed below, sequenced in a study of radiotherapy plus CTLA-4 blockade in lung cancer. Clones were read by immunoSEQ multiplex PCR, and TCRdb kept only the in-frame ones, dropping some. The profile covers 65,000 to 95,000 clones, with roughly 87% appearing a single time and over 35% taken by the ten largest. The sample consisted of peripheral blood, taken from a patient treated with radiotherapy plus ipilimumab. The receptors here all came from a human donor with non-small cell lung cancer that progressed on radiotherapy plus ipilimumab.

The rearrangement uses TRBV27 and TRBJ2-2; TRBD1 is a possible D gene (6 bases). Trimming shortened V by 5 bases and J by 4 bases, and 17 bases separated the two germline ends. The germline CDR1 and CDR2 sequences are MNHEY and SMNVEV (reference sequence). CDR3 length: 16 residues. The CDR3 DNA sequence: TGTGCCAGCAGTACAACCTCGGGACACCTCACCGGGGAGCTGTTTTTT. Translating it yields CASSTTSGHLTGELFF.

The CDR3: CASSTGSSYNEQFF. CDR3 in DNA: TGTGCCAGCTCGACAGGTAGCTCCTACAATGAGCAGTTCTTC. The genes are TRBV18 and TRBJ2-1; D is perhaps TRBD1 (6 bases). From germline, CDR1 is KGHSH and CDR2 LQKENI. V lost 6 bases and J lost 0, with 9 bases in between. This CDR3 comprises 14 residues.

The genes are TRBV28 and TRBJ2-2; D perhaps matches TRBD1 (5 bases). With 7 bases removed from V and 2 bases from J, the gap between germline ends came to 11 bases. Germline V lookup: CDR1 MDHEN, CDR2 SYDVKM. This CDR3 region has 14 residues. This CDR3 reads CASIPTVNTGELFF. CDR3 DNA sequence: TGTGCCAGCATCCCGACAGTTAACACCGGGGAGCTGTTTTTT.

This clone was observed many times. The rearrangement links TRBV27 to TRBJ2-5, with 8 bases that match TRBD1. Germline CDR1 MNHEY, CDR2 SMNVEV (reference sequence). CDR3 length: 15 residues. After removal of 0 bases from V and 2 bases from J, the junction contained 2 bases not matched to a gene. CDR3 in amino acids: CASSLSQGAQETQYF. The CDR3 nucleotides are TGTGCCAGCAGTTTATCCCAGGGGGCTCAAGAGACCCAGTACTTC.

In nucleotides, the CDR3 is TGCGCCAGCAGCTTTGATGAGGGGGAACAGTTCTTC. This encodes CASSFDEGEQFF. The chain employs TRBV5-1 and TRBJ2-1, with D maybe TRBD1 (6 bases). Germline CDR1 and CDR2: SGHRS and YFSETQ. The length of the CDR3 is 12 residues. V was trimmed by 2 bases and J by 13 bases, leaving 13 bases between them.

The chain employs TRBV28 and TRBJ2-4, with a weak D call TRBD2 (5 bases). Germline V gene data show CDR1 as MDHEN and CDR2 as SYDVKM. The CDR3 length is 12 residues. V lost 7 bases and J 3 bases, leaving 7 bases between the germline ends. The CDR3 region has the DNA TGTGCCAGCACCGGAGGCAAAAACATTCAGTACTTC. Translation: CASTGGKNIQYF.

The chain combines TRBV7-3 with TRBJ2-1, with 8 nucleotides matching TRBD1. The V segment lost 5 bases and the J segment 11 bases; nucleotides outside the gene matches: 8. This CDR3 is built from 13 residues. The germline V gene encodes CDR1 SGHTA and CDR2 FQGTGA. The CDR3 DNA reads as TGTGCCAGCAGCCCTCACGGACAGGGTAAGCAGTTCTTC. Amino acids: CASSPHGQGKQFF.

V is TRBV7-8 and J is TRBJ2-7; D is unclear. From germline, CDR1 is SGHVS and CDR2 FQNEAQ. The CDR3 is 13 residues long. The V end was cut by 5 bases, the J end by 6 bases, with 14 bases between. CDR3 DNA: TGTGCCAGCAGCCCAGTTATGGGCTCCGAGCAGTACTTC. This translates into CASSPVMGSEQYF.

V is TRBV30 and J is TRBJ2-1, with 9 positions matching TRBD2. Per germline, CDR1 GTSNPN and CDR2 SVGIG (reference sequence). J lost 4 bases, V lost 0 bases, and 7 bases had no gene match. This CDR3 is built from 16 residues. The CDR3 protein is CAWSVLGGRGYNEQFF. CDR3 nucleotide sequence: TGTGCCTGGAGTGTACTCGGCGGGAGGGGTTACAATGAGCAGTTCTTC.

Concerning this clone: The same CDR3 arises from other DNA sequences in this sample as well. The V and J genes are TRBV28 and TRBJ2-7; a possible D gene is TRBD2 (6 bases). Germline V CDR1 and CDR2: MDHEN, SYDVKM. The CDR3 covers 12 residues. Deletions cut 3 bases from V and 4 bases from J, with 7 bases between. The CDR3 is CASSLGGYEQYV. The DNA for the CDR3 is TGTGCCAGCAGTTTGGGAGGATACGAGCAGTACGTC.

The chain combines TRBV29-1 with TRBJ2-3, with 13 bases identical to TRBD2. The CDR3 totals 16 residues. V lost 1 base to trimming and J lost 4 bases; unmatched junction nucleotides: 5. Germline V gene data show CDR1 as SQVTM and CDR2 as ANQGSEA. Here the CDR3 DNA reads TGCAGCGTTGAAGGGACTAGCGGGAGATGGGCAGATACGCAGTATTTT. Its protein product is CSVEGTSGRWADTQYF.

The V call is TRBV5-1, the J call TRBJ2-1, with D perhaps given as TRBD1 or TRBD2 (6 bases each). V dropped 6 bases and J dropped 5 bases, with 18 bases sitting between them. CDR3 length: 15 residues. Germline lookup yields CDR1 SGHRS and CDR2 YFSETQ. The CDR3 protein is CASNPAPGANNEQFF. In DNA form, the CDR3 reads TGCGCCAGCAATCCCGCCCCGGGGGCAAACAATGAGCAGTTCTTC.

The table lists this clone with a count of one. V usage is TRBV7-6 and J usage is TRBJ2-4; 15 bases map to TRBD2. This CDR3 is built from 15 residues. Germline lookup yields CDR1 SGHVS and CDR2 FNYEAQ. V dropped 5 bases and J dropped 9; count of bases not matched to a gene: 5. CDR3 DNA: TGTGCCAGCAGCCAGGGACTAGCGGGAGGAGGCATTCAGTACTTC. Protein product: CASSQGLAGGGIQYF.

The chain has TRBV20-1 and TRBJ2-1; the D is unclear. CDR1 is DFQATT and CDR2 is SNEGSKA in the germline V gene (reference sequence). Trimming shortened V by 2 bases and J by 8 bases, and 4 bases separated the two germline ends. CDR3 length: 10 residues. The CDR3 here is CSARRDEQFF. The DNA of the CDR3 is TGCAGTGCTAGAAGGGATGAGCAGTTCTTC.

The rearrangement uses TRBV7-6 and TRBJ2-3; D not certain. Trimming removed 1 base at V and 1 base at J, with 15 bases between. The length of the CDR3 is 17 residues. Germline assignment: CDR1 SGHVS and CDR2 FNYEAQ. CDR3 DNA: TGTGCCAGCAGCTTAGGGGCCACACTTCGAGGCACAGATACGCAGTATTTT. Translation: CASSLGATLRGTDTQYF.

The chain recombines TRBV5-4 with TRBJ2-5; D may be TRBD1 or TRBD2 (6 bases each). The CDR3 is made up of 13 amino acids. Trimming shortened V by 3 bases and J by 4 bases, and 10 bases separated the two germline ends. The germline V gene has CDR1 SGHNT and CDR2 YYREEE (reference sequence). The CDR3 spells CASSSQGGETQYF. The DNA for the CDR3 is TGTGCCAGCAGCTCACAGGGAGGAGAGACCCAGTACTTC.

The chain joins TRBV11-2 to TRBJ1-1; the match to TRBD1 covers 7 bases. This CDR3 has 14 residues. Unmatched junction bases numbered 6, after V lost 5 bases and J lost 3 bases. The germline gives CDR1 SGHAT, CDR2 FQNNGV. The CDR3 DNA is TGTGCCAGCAGCCTAAGGACAGGTTACACTGAAGCTTTCTTT. Amino acid sequence: CASSLRTGYTEAFF.

This clone occurred a few times. The chain carries TRBV4-1 and TRBJ2-5, with 7 bases matching TRBD1. Per germline, CDR1 MGHRA and CDR2 YSYEKL. V shed 2 bases and J 6 bases; nucleotides not matched to a gene: 9. This CDR3 has 15 amino acids. The chain's CDR3 is CASSQTGNRGKTQYF. In DNA form, the CDR3 reads TGCGCCAGCAGCCAAACAGGGAACAGGGGAAAGACCCAGTACTTC.

The chain joins TRBV5-1 to TRBJ2-5; D unresolved. CDR3 length equals 12 residues. Trimming pared 1 base from V and 0 bases from J, leaving 1 base between. Germline V gene lookup returns CDR1 SGHRS and CDR2 YFSETQ. The CDR3, as DNA: TGCGCCAGCAGCTTGTACCAAGAGACCCAGTACTTC. Residues: CASSLYQETQYF. Drawing the rest from reference TRBV5-1 and TRBJ2-5, the complete variable domain is KAGVTQTPRYLIKTRGQQVTLSCSPISGHRSVSWYQQTPGQGLQFLFEYFSETQRNKGNFPGRFSGRQFSNSRSEMNVSTLELGDSALYLCASSLYQETQYFGPGTRLLVL.

The chain joins TRBV5-1 to TRBJ2-7; 8 nucleotides align to TRBD2. The CDR3 contains 18 residues. Germline CDR1 reads SGHRS; CDR2 reads YFSETQ. Trimming took 0 bases from V and 6 from J; bases not matched to a gene: 17. The CDR3 bases are TGCGCCAGCAGCTTGGTGGGTGCGAGCGGGGGTCTGATGATCGAGCAGTACGTC. Translating gives CASSLVGASGGLMIEQYV.

The chain recombines TRBV27 with TRBJ2-1; D perhaps matches TRBD2 (6 bases). V was trimmed by 5 bases and J by 6 bases, leaving 14 bases between them. The CDR3 is 14 residues long. Germline CDR1 reads MNHEY; CDR2 reads SMNVEV (reference sequence). CDR3 DNA: TGTGCCAGCAGTGGGGACTTTTTATCCAATGAGCAGTTCTTC. This codes for CASSGDFLSNEQFF.

This chain joins TRBV5-6 and TRBJ2-3; unclear D gene. The V gene's germline CDR1 is SGHDT and CDR2 YYEEEE. The V end lost 4 bases, the J end lost 4 bases, and 4 bases lay between the germline ends. The CDR3 is 11 amino acids. The DNA of the CDR3 is TGTGCCAGCAGCCGCTCAGATACGCAGTATTTT. Residues: CASSRSDTQYF. The complete variable domain, with remaining parts taken from reference TRBV5-6 and TRBJ2-3, reads DAGVTQSPTHLIKTRGQQVTLRCSPKSGHDTVSWYQQALGQGPQFIFQYYEEEERQRGNFPDRFSGHQFPNYSSELNVNALLLGDSALYLCASSRSDTQYFGPGTRLTVL.

This clone appeared a single time. This chain connects TRBV5-1 to TRBJ2-5, with D hard to call. CDR1 is SGHRS and CDR2 is YFSETQ in the germline V gene. Trimming pared 0 bases from V and 3 bases from J, leaving 9 bases between. CDR3 length: 14 residues. The CDR3 DNA reads as TGCGCCAGCAGCTTGGGCAGGAGTAAAGAGACCCAGTACTTC. Its translation: CASSLGRSKETQYF.

The chain links TRBV9 to TRBJ2-1; either TRBD1 or TRBD2 may supply D (5 bases each). The germline gives CDR1 SGDLS, CDR2 YYNGEE. This CDR3 has 15 residues. Trimming took off 4 bases at V and 9 bases at J, with 20 bases between the two ends. CDR3 amino acids: CASSLNPLGDVEQFF. For the CDR3, the DNA is TGTGCCAGCAGCCTCAATCCCTTGGGGGATGTTGAGCAGTTCTTC.

The genes are TRBV7-3 and TRBJ1-3, with D maybe TRBD1 (5 bases). This CDR3 has 13 amino acids. Trimming stripped 5 bases from V and 3 bases from J, with 8 bases between. Per germline, CDR1 SGHTA and CDR2 FQGTGA. In DNA form, the CDR3 reads TGTGCCAGCAGCCCGACAGATGGAAACACCATATATTTT. Amino acids: CASSPTDGNTIYF. Full variable domain (rest looked up from reference TRBV7-3 and TRBJ1-3): GAGVSQTPSNKVTEKGKYVELRCDPISGHTALYWYRQSLGQGPEFLIYFQGTGAADDSGLPNDRFFAVRPEGSVSTLKIQRTERGDSAVYLCASSPTDGNTIYFGEGSWLTVV.

In DNA form, the CDR3 reads TGCGCCAGCAGCCTCGGCATTTCAAATGAGCAGTTCTTC. Protein: CASSLGISNEQFF. The chain has TRBV5-1 and TRBJ2-1; D gene uncertain. Trimming took 4 bases from V and 7 from J, leaving 12 bases between them. The CDR3 contains 13 residues. Germline loops: CDR1 SGHRS, CDR2 YFSETQ. Full variable domain (remainder filled in from reference TRBV5-1 and TRBJ2-1): KAGVTQTPRYLIKTRGQQVTLSCSPISGHRSVSWYQQTPGQGLQFLFEYFSETQRNKGNFPGRFSGRQFSNSRSEMNVSTLELGDSALYLCASSLGISNEQFFGPGTRLTVL.

This sequence joins TRBV7-6 and TRBJ2-7; 9 bases map to TRBD2. Germline CDR1 is SGHVS and CDR2 is FNYEAQ. Trimming took 0 bases from V and 7 from J; bases not matched to a gene: 10. The CDR3 loop spans 16 amino acids. Here the CDR3 reads CASSLARSSGAVEQYF. In DNA form, the CDR3 reads TGTGCCAGCAGCTTAGCGAGGTCTAGCGGGGCTGTTGAGCAGTACTTC.

This chain links TRBV7-9 with TRBJ2-6, with TRBD1 identical over 7 bases. Trimming removed 0 bases from V and 2 bases from J; junction bases left unmatched: 10. Looked up from germline, CDR1 is SEHNR and CDR2 is FQNEAQ (reference sequence). The CDR3 is made up of 19 amino acids. The CDR3, as DNA: TGTGCCAGCAGCTTAGCTGTTATCAGGGGGAGACCTGGGGCCAACGTCCTGACTTTC. It encodes CASSLAVIRGRPGANVLTF.